Following are 22 T cell receptor beta chains from one sample sequenced in a study of shared clonotypes between healthy human individuals. The method was immunoSEQ multiplex PCR; TCRdb's version includes in-frame clones alone and lacks a portion of them. The table shows 2 million to 2.5 million clones, with over 85% occurring only once. Sequenced material: naive CD4+ T cells from PBMCs. Subset defined: CD45RA+ positively selected. All receptors come from a man between 18 and 35 years old in good health. Some clones in this sample may be carry-over from other donors' samples.

V usage is TRBV6-5 and J usage is TRBJ1-5, with D maybe TRBD1 (6 bases). Per the germline V gene, CDR1 is MNHEY and CDR2 is SVGAGI. With 5 bases removed from V and 2 bases from J, the gap between germline ends came to 13 bases. The length of the CDR3 is 15 residues. The CDR3 bases are TGTGCCAGCAGTAGCACAGGGTTTGGCAATCAGCCCCAGCATTTT. As protein: CASSSTGFGNQPQHF.

V gene TRBV11-2 combines with J gene TRBJ2-7, with TRBD2 matching 8 bases. The CDR3 sequence is 16 residues long. Unmatched junction bases numbered 13, after V lost 5 bases and J lost 4 bases. Germline V gene lookup returns CDR1 SGHAT and CDR2 FQNNGV. CDR3 nucleotides: TGTGCCAGCAGCACCCCGCGCGGGAGGTCCCCGTACGAGCAGTACTTC. Encoded protein: CASSTPRGRSPYEQYF.

V gene TRBV7-9 combines with J gene TRBJ2-4; TRBD2 agrees at 10 bases. The trim removed 5 bases at V and 0 bases at J, leaving 7 bases unmatched. CDR3 size: 17 residues. The germline gives CDR1 SEHNR, CDR2 FQNEAQ (reference sequence). CDR3: CASSLLTSGLAKNIQYF. DNA for the CDR3: TGTGCCAGCAGCCTGCTGACTAGCGGGCTAGCCAAAAACATTCAGTACTTC.

The chain recombines TRBV11-2 with TRBJ1-2, with D maybe TRBD1 (5 bases). CDR3 size: 16 residues. Germline CDR1 reads SGHAT; CDR2 reads FQNNGV. The V and J ends lost 3 bases and 7 bases respectively, with 21 bases between them. The CDR3 reads CASSLDRGPLGRGYTF. As DNA, the CDR3 is TGTGCCAGCAGCTTGGACCGGGGCCCCCTGGGACGTGGCTACACCTTC.

This chain joins TRBV18 and TRBJ1-1; no clear D. There are 12 residues in the CDR3. From germline, CDR1 is KGHSH and CDR2 LQKENI. Between the trimmed V and J ends, which lost 6 bases and 8 bases, there was a span of 13 bases. The CDR3 reads CASSATHREAFF. The CDR3 nucleotides read TGTGCCAGCTCGGCGACCCACCGAGAAGCTTTCTTT.

This chain joins TRBV7-2 and TRBJ2-1; 8 bases fit TRBD2. Germline loops: CDR1 SGHTA, CDR2 FQGNSA. V was clipped by 3 bases and J by 5 bases; unmatched bases: 6. The CDR3 totals 15 residues. The CDR3 DNA follows: TGTGCCAGCAGCTTCTATGTACTAGCGGACAATGAGCAGTTCTTC. Its protein is CASSFYVLADNEQFF. Looking up the rest from reference TRBV7-2 and TRBJ2-1 gives the full variable domain: GAGVSQSPSNKVTEKGKDVELRCDPISGHTALYWYRQSLGQGLEFLIYFQGNSAPDKSGLPSDRFSAERTGGSVSTLTIQRTQQEDSAVYLCASSFYVLADNEQFFGPGTRLTVL.

This sequence joins TRBV28 and TRBJ1-2; D is possibly TRBD1 (5 bases). Trimming pared 4 bases from V and 4 bases from J, leaving 10 bases between. Germline V CDR1 and CDR2: MDHEN, SYDVKM. CDR3 length equals 13 residues. The CDR3 DNA is TGTGCCAGCAGTTCCCGCAGGGCCTATGGCTACACCTTC. Protein product: CASSSRRAYGYTF.

V and J are TRBV27 and TRBJ2-5; D possibly matches TRBD1 or TRBD2 (5 bases each). The CDR3 runs to 15 residues. The germline V gene has CDR1 MNHEY and CDR2 SMNVEV (reference sequence). V was shortened by 5 bases and J by 5 bases, with 18 bases between the two germline ends. The CDR3 region is CASSAGDGLGETQYF. The CDR3 DNA is TGTGCCAGCAGTGCCGGGGACGGCTTAGGGGAGACCCAGTACTTC.

This sequence joins TRBV29-1 and TRBJ2-7; D is perhaps TRBD1 (6 bases). From germline, CDR1 is SQVTM and CDR2 ANQGSEA. This CDR3 spans 15 amino acids. V gave up 5 bases and J gave up 3 bases, with 20 bases separating them. CDR3 nucleotide sequence: TGCAGCGTTAGGCGTCTTAGAACAGGGAACTACGAGCAGTACTTC. This sequence encodes CSVRRLRTGNYEQYF.

Turning to this clone: Other DNA variants within this sample encode the same CDR3. Written as DNA, the CDR3 is TGCGCCAGCAGCCAAGATCCCCGCACAGATACGCAGTATTTT. Translation: CASSQDPRTDTQYF. V and J are TRBV4-3 and TRBJ2-3; D is uncertain. The CDR3 contains 14 residues. With 0 bases removed from V and 1 base from J, the gap between germline ends came to 5 bases. Germline values: CDR1 LGHNA, CDR2 YSLEER.

This rearrangement joins TRBV30 to TRBJ2-7; 7 nucleotides match TRBD1. The CDR3 contains 12 residues. From germline, CDR1 is GTSNPN and CDR2 SVGIG (reference sequence). The V gene end was trimmed by 3 bases and the J gene end by 7 bases; junction bases not matched to a gene: 6. CDR3 loop: CAWRYRGGEQYF. CDR3 DNA sequence: TGTGCCTGGAGATACAGGGGCGGGGAGCAGTACTTC.

The chain combines TRBV5-8 with TRBJ2-7; TRBD1 might be the D (5 bases). The CDR3 loop spans 13 amino acids. The V and J ends lost 4 bases and 7 bases respectively, with 15 bases between them. From germline, CDR1 is SGHTS and CDR2 YDEGEE. CDR3 protein: CASSRTPAWEQYF. Written as DNA, the CDR3 is TGTGCCAGCAGCCGGACACCAGCATGGGAGCAGTACTTC.

The chain recombines TRBV6-1 with TRBJ2-7; TRBD1 matches at 7 bases. Germline values: CDR1 MNHNS, CDR2 SASEGT. Trimming removed 2 bases from V and 4 bases from J; junction bases left unmatched: 5. CDR3 length equals 14 residues. DNA for the CDR3: TGTGCCAGCAGTGAAAACAGGGGATGGTACGAGCAGTACTTC. This codes for CASSENRGWYEQYF.

The chain links TRBV9 to TRBJ1-4, with unresolved D. Germline V lookup: CDR1 SGDLS, CDR2 YYNGEE. Trimming shortened V by 3 bases and J by 3 bases, and 6 bases separated the two germline ends. The CDR3 is 13 residues long. CDR3 DNA sequence: TGTGCCAGCAGCGAAGGGCCTAATGAAAAACTGTTTTTT. As protein: CASSEGPNEKLFF.

The rearrangement uses TRBV7-9 and TRBJ1-2; tentatively, D is TRBD1 (5 bases). V lost 2 bases and J 0 bases, leaving 13 bases between the germline ends. The germline V gene has CDR1 SEHNR and CDR2 FQNEAQ (reference sequence). This CDR3 is 16 amino acids long. The CDR3 region has the DNA TGTGCCAGCAGCTTAATCGGGGCCGAAACTAACTATGGCTACACCTTC. It specifies CASSLIGAETNYGYTF.

The chain links TRBV4-1 to TRBJ2-7; a weak D match, TRBD1 (5 bases). The CDR3 is 14 residues long. Germline V gives CDR1 MGHRA, CDR2 YSYEKL. Trimming stripped 0 bases from V and 2 bases from J, with 8 bases between. The chain's CDR3 is CASSQDYRTYEQYF. CDR3 DNA sequence: TGCGCCAGCAGCCAAGATTACAGGACCTACGAGCAGTACTTC.

This chain uses TRBV25-1 with TRBJ2-7; TRBD1 aligns across 8 bases. The ends lost 6 bases at V and 3 bases at J; junction bases unmatched: 4. Germline loops: CDR1 MGHDK, CDR2 SYGVNS. The CDR3 has 13 residues. CDR3 residues: CASSLGTGYEQYF. The CDR3 nucleotides are TGTGCCAGCAGCCTCGGGACAGGCTACGAGCAGTACTTC.

The chain combines TRBV5-1 with TRBJ2-7, with D hard to call. Trimming removed 0 bases at V and 6 bases at J, with 13 bases between. The CDR3 has 14 amino acids. Germline values: CDR1 SGHRS, CDR2 YFSETQ. CDR3: CASSLVPMQSEQYF. The CDR3 DNA follows: TGCGCCAGCAGCTTGGTTCCCATGCAAAGCGAGCAGTACTTC.

The V gene is TRBV14, the J gene TRBJ1-2; perhaps TRBD1 as D (5 bases). The CDR3 covers 14 residues. From germline, CDR1 is SGHDN and CDR2 FVKESK. The V end was cut by 1 base, the J end by 8 bases, with 14 bases between. The CDR3 bases are TGTGCCAGCAGCCAAGTAACAGGTCGTAGGGGCTACACCTTC. Translated, it gives CASSQVTGRRGYTF.

Notes on this clone: This same CDR3 is encoded by further DNA sequences in the sample. The genes are TRBV28 and TRBJ2-2; D call uncertain. This CDR3 has 12 amino acids. Looked up from germline, CDR1 is MDHEN and CDR2 is SYDVKM. V lost 4 bases to trimming and J lost 3 bases, with 3 bases between them. CDR3 protein: CASSSYTGELFF. The CDR3 bases are TGTGCCAGCAGTTCCTACACCGGGGAGCTGTTTTTT.

The chain recombines TRBV19 with TRBJ2-1, with 7 bases that match TRBD2. Per germline, CDR1 LNHDA and CDR2 SQIVND (reference sequence). V dropped 0 bases and J dropped 7; count of bases not matched to a gene: 6. The CDR3 covers 15 residues. Here the CDR3 reads CASSIDGAGVNEQFF. As DNA, the CDR3 is TGTGCCAGTAGTATAGACGGGGCGGGGGTGAATGAGCAGTTCTTC. The variable domain in full, completed from reference TRBV19 and TRBJ2-1, reads DGGITQSPKYLFRKEGQNVTLSCEQNLNHDAMYWYRQDPGQGLRLIYYSQIVNDFQKGDIAEGYSVSREKKESFPLTVTSAQKNPTAFYLCASSIDGAGVNEQFFGPGTRLTVL.

V usage is TRBV5-1 and J usage is TRBJ2-4, with D possibly being TRBD1 or TRBD2 (5 bases each). The CDR3 covers 14 residues. The germline gives CDR1 SGHRS, CDR2 YFSETQ. V lost 0 bases, J lost 7 bases, and 11 bases lay in between. The CDR3, as DNA: TGCGCCAGCAGCTTGGGGGGACGAGCGAACATTCAGTACTTC. It codes for CASSLGGRANIQYF.